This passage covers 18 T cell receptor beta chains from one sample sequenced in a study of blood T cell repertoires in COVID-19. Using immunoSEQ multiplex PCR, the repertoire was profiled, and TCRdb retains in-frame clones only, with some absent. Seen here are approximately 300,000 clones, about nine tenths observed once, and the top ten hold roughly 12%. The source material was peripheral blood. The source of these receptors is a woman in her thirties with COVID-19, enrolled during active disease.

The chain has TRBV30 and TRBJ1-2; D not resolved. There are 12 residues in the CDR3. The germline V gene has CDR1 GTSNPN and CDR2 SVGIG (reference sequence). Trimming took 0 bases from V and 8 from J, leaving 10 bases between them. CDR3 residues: CAWSVIGGGYTF. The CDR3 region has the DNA TGTGCCTGGAGTGTAATCGGAGGCGGCTACACCTTC.

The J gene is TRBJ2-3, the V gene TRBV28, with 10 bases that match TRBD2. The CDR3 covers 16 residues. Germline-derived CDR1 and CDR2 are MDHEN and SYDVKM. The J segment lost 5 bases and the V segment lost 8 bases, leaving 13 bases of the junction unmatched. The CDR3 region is CASGPAGGPSGDTQYF. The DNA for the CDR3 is TGTGCCAGCGGCCCAGCGGGAGGGCCCTCGGGAGATACGCAGTATTTT. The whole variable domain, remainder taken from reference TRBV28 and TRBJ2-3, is DVKVTQSSRYLVKRTGEKVFLECVQDMDHENMFWYRQDPGLGLRLIYFSYDVKMKEKGDIPEGYSVSREKKERFSLILESASTNQTSMYLCASGPAGGPSGDTQYFGPGTRLTVL.

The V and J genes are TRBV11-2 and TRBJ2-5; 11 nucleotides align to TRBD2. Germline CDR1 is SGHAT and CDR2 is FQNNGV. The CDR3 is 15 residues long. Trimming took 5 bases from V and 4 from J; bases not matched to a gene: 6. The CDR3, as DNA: TGTGCCAGCAGCCTGTTAGCGGGAGGGCCAGAGACCCAGTACTTC. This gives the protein CASSLLAGGPETQYF.

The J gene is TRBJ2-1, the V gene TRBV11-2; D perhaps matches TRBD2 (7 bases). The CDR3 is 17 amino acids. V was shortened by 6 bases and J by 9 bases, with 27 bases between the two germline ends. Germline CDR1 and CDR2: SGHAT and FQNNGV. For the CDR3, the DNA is TGTGCCAGCAGGGATATAGGGGGGGACCCACTGAGGGGTGAGCAGTTCTTC. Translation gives CASRDIGGDPLRGEQFF.

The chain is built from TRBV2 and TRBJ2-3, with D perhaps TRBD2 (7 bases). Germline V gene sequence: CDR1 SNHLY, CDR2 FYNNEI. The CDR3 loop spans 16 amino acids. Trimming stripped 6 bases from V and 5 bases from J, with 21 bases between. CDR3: CASRGGGRRNGDTQYF. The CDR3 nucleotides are TGTGCCAGCAGGGGGGGCGGGAGAAGAAATGGAGATACGCAGTATTTT.

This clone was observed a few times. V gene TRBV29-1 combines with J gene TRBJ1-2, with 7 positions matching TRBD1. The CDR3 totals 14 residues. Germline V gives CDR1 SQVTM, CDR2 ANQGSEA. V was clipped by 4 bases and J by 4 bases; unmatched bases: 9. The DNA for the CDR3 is TGCAGCGTTGGCCAGGGACAGACTGGCTATGGCTACACCTTC. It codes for CSVGQGQTGYGYTF.

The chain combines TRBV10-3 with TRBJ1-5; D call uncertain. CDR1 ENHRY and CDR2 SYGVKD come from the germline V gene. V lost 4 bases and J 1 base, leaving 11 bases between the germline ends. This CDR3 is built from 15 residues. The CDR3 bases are TGTGCCATCAGTGCCTCGGAGGAAAGCAATCAGCCCCAGCATTTT. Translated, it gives CAISASEESNQPQHF.

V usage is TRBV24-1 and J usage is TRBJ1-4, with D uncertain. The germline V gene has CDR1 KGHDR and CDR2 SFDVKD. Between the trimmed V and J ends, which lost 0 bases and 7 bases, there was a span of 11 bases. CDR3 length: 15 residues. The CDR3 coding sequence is TGTGCCACCAGTGATTTGCGGGGAAATCCTGAAAAACTGTTTTTT. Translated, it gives CATSDLRGNPEKLFF.

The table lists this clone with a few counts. The CDR3 protein is CASTAGTGGGYGYTF. The CDR3 coding sequence is TGTGCCAGCACCGCCGGGACAGGGGGGGGTTATGGCTACACCTTC. The V call is TRBV28, the J call TRBJ1-2, with 11 bases fitting TRBD1. CDR3 size: 15 residues. Germline loops: CDR1 MDHEN, CDR2 SYDVKM. J gave up 5 bases and V 7 bases, and 9 bases lay outside the gene matches.

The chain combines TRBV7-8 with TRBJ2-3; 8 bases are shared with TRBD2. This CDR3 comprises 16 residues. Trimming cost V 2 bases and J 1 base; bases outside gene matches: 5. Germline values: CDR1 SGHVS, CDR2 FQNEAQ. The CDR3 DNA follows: TGTGCCAGCAGCTTAAGACTAGCGATAGGCACAGATACGCAGTATTTT. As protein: CASSLRLAIGTDTQYF.

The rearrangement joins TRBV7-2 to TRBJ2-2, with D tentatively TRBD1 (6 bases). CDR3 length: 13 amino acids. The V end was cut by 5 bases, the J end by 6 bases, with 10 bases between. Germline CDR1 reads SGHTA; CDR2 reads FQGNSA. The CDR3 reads CASSRQAPGELFF. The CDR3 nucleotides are TGTGCCAGCAGCAGACAGGCGCCCGGGGAGCTGTTTTTT. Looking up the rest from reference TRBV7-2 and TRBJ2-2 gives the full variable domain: GAGVSQSPSNKVTEKGKDVELRCDPISGHTALYWYRQSLGQGLEFLIYFQGNSAPDKSGLPSDRFSAERTGGSVSTLTIQRTQQEDSAVYLCASSRQAPGELFFGEGSRLTVL.

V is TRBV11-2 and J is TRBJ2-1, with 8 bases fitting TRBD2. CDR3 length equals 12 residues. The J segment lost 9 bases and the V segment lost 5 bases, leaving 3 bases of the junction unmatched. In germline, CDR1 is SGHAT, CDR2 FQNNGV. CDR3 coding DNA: TGTGCCAGCAGCAGGGGGACTAGTGAGCAGTTCTTC. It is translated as CASSRGTSEQFF. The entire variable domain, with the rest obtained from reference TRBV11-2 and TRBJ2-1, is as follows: EAGVAQSPRYKIIEKRQSVAFWCNPISGHATLYWYQQILGQGPKLLIQFQNNGVVDDSQLPKDRFSAERLKGVDSTLKIQPAKLEDSAVYLCASSRGTSEQFFGPGTRLTVL.

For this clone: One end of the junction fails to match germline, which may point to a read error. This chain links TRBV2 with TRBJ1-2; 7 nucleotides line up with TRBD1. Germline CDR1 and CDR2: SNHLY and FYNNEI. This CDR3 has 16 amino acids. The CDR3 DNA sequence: TGTGCCAGCAGCGGTCCATCGACAGGGCCCAGCGATGGTTACACCTTC. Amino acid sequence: CASSGPSTGPSDGYTF.

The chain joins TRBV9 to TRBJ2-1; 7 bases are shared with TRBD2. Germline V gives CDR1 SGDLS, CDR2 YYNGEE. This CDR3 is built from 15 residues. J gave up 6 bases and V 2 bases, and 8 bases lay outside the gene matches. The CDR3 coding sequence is TGTGCCAGCAGCGTCCGGCTAGCGGCCCTCAATGAGCAGTTCTTC. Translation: CASSVRLAALNEQFF.

The CDR3 reads CASNPGGSTDTQYF. DNA for the CDR3: TGTGCCAGCAACCCCGGGGGGAGCACAGATACGCAGTATTTT. The genes are TRBV6-2 or TRBV6-3 and TRBJ2-3; TRBD2 aligns across 7 bases. Germline assignment: CDR1 MNHEY and CDR2 SVGEGT. The CDR3 contains 14 residues. Losses at the gene ends were 7 bases for V and 0 bases for J; bases not matched to a gene: 4.

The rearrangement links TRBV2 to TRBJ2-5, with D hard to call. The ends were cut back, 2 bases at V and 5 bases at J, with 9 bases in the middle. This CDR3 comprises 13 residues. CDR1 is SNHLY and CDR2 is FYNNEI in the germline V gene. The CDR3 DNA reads TGTGCCAGCAGTGAACGAGGAGATGAGACCCAGTACTTC. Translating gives CASSERGDETQYF.

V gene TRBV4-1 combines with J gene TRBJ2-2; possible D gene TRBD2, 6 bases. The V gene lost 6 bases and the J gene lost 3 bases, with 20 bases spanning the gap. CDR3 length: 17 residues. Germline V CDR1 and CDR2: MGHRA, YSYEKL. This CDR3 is CASRSLLGRRDTGELFF. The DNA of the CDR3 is TGCGCCAGCAGGAGCCTCCTTGGGAGGCGGGACACCGGGGAGCTGTTTTTT.

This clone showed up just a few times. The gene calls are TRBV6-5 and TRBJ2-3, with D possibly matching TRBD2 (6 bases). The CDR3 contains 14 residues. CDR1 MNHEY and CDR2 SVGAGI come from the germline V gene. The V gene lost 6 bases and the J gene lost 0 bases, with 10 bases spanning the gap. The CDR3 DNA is TGTGCCAGCAGAGTCAGCGGGAGCACAGATACGCAGTATTTT. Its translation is CASRVSGSTDTQYF.